These 32 T cell receptor beta chains came from one sample sequenced in a study of blood T cells in healthy people across ages (dated by TCRdb to about 2015). Libraries were built with 5' RACE. These reads were obtained on an Illumina HiSeq 2500. A second PCR of roughly 6 to 11 cycles was run with a J-beta primer mix and a sample-barcoded 5' primer. In TCRdb, the public reads were trimmed at Q25 with fastp and aligned with MiXCR, with productive beta chains retained. Merged by CDR3 protein, the rows form single entries marked with the most common genes and DNA. The sample records under 1 million distinct CDR3 sequences, 44% of which are singletons. Roughly 19% of the sample rests with the top ten. The sample taken for sequencing was blood. Receptor source: a man between 60 and 75 years old in good health.

This clonotype was seen a few times. The chain links TRBV7-2 to TRBJ2-3; D perhaps matches TRBD2 (7 bases). V lost 2 bases to trimming and J lost 1 base, with 19 bases between them. The CDR3 has 18 amino acids. In germline, CDR1 is SGHTA, CDR2 FQGNSA. The CDR3 DNA reads TGTGCCAGCAGCTTAACCCCCGGTGGCGGGGGCCGCACAGATACGCAGTATTTT. It is translated as CASSLTPGGGGRTDTQYF. Together with reference TRBV7-2 and TRBJ2-3, the CDR3 gives the full variable domain: GAGVSQSPSNKVTEKGKDVELRCDPISGHTALYWYRQSLGQGLEFLIYFQGNSAPDKSGLPSDRFSAERTGGSVSTLTIQRTQQEDSAVYLCASSLTPGGGGRTDTQYFGPGTRLTVL.

The chain has TRBV6-1 and TRBJ1-2, with 10 nucleotides matching TRBD1. V was clipped by 2 bases and J by 8 bases; unmatched bases: 5. Germline V gives CDR1 MNHNS, CDR2 SASEGT. This CDR3 has 14 amino acids. For the CDR3, the DNA is TGTGCCAGCAGTGAACTTGGGACAGGGGTGGGCTACACCTTC. This encodes CASSELGTGVGYTF.

This chain links TRBV28 with TRBJ1-4; D is undetermined. The CDR3 length is 11 residues. The V gene's germline CDR1 is MDHEN and CDR2 SYDVKM. The V and J ends lost 2 bases and 11 bases respectively, with 6 bases between them. The CDR3 loop reads CASSLRQKLFF. CDR3 sequence (DNA): TGTGCCAGCAGTTTAAGGCAGAAACTGTTTTTT.

The chain recombines TRBV12-5 with TRBJ1-1, with D perhaps TRBD1 (5 bases). The CDR3 extends over 16 amino acids. In germline, CDR1 is LGHNT, CDR2 FRNRAP. V lost 5 bases and J 3 bases, leaving 19 bases between the germline ends. In DNA, the CDR3 is TGTGCTAGTGGTGGCAGCCCTGGACAATGGGACACTGAAGCTTTCTTT. Its protein is CASGGSPGQWDTEAFF.

The rearrangement uses TRBV15 and TRBJ2-2; 9 nucleotides agree with TRBD1. Germline values: CDR1 LNHNV, CDR2 YYDKDF (reference sequence). The CDR3 loop spans 15 amino acids. The V gene end was trimmed by 8 bases and the J gene end by 5 bases; junction bases not matched to a gene: 9. The CDR3 DNA reads TGTGCCACCCTGGACAGGGGCCGCAGGACCGGGGAGCTGTTTTTT. Protein sequence: CATLDRGRRTGELFF.

This clonotype was detected ten times or more. The chain recombines TRBV4-3 with TRBJ2-1; D might be TRBD1 (6 bases). Germline CDR1 reads LGHNA; CDR2 reads YSLEER. This CDR3 spans 14 amino acids. The V and J ends lost 0 bases and 7 bases respectively, with 10 bases between them. CDR3 residues: CASSQDTGYNEQFF. For the CDR3, the DNA is TGCGCCAGCAGCCAAGATACAGGGTATAATGAGCAGTTCTTC.

This clonotype was seen just once. The gene calls are TRBV29-1 and TRBJ2-7, with D unresolved. Per the germline V gene, CDR1 is SQVTM and CDR2 is ANQGSEA. The CDR3 is 13 amino acids. The chain's CDR3 is CNVAETKTYEQYF. The CDR3 DNA is TGCAACGTGGCCGAGACAAAAACCTACGAGCAGTACTTC.

This clonotype has a handful of counts. The chain couples TRBV7-2 to TRBJ2-7, with unresolved D. Germline lookup yields CDR1 SGHTA and CDR2 FQGNSA. This CDR3 is 12 amino acids long. With 5 bases removed from V and 3 bases from J, the gap between germline ends came to 8 bases. CDR3 in DNA: TGTGCCAGCAGCAGAAAGCACTACGAGCAGTACTTC. It yields the protein CASSRKHYEQYF. The entire variable domain, with the rest obtained from reference TRBV7-2 and TRBJ2-7, is as follows: GAGVSQSPSNKVTEKGKDVELRCDPISGHTALYWYRQSLGQGLEFLIYFQGNSAPDKSGLPSDRFSAERTGGSVSTLTIQRTQQEDSAVYLCASSRKHYEQYFGPGTRLTVT.

This clonotype was recorded only once. The CDR3 DNA is TGTGCCAGCGGCCTAGACAGGGGGCCTTTTAATGAGCAGTTCTTC. This gives the protein CASGLDRGPFNEQFF. V gene TRBV7-3 combines with J gene TRBJ2-1; TRBD1 matches at 10 bases. CDR1 is SGHTA and CDR2 is FQGTGA in the germline V gene. The V gene end was trimmed by 8 bases and the J gene end by 7 bases; junction bases not matched to a gene: 11. This CDR3 comprises 15 residues.

This sequence joins TRBV10-3 and TRBJ2-2, with 9 bases matching TRBD1. The junction had 4 bases not matched to a gene; V was cut back by 4 bases and J by 7 bases. The CDR3 spans 14 residues. Germline loops: CDR1 ENHRY, CDR2 SYGVKD. The DNA for the CDR3 is TGTGCCATCAGTGCCACAGGGGGCCTCGGGGAGCTGTTTTTT. Residues: CAISATGGLGELFF.

This clonotype was observed a handful of times. This chain uses TRBV6-6 with TRBJ2-1, with TRBD1 as a possible D gene (6 bases). Germline V gene data show CDR1 as MNHNY and CDR2 as SVGAGI (reference sequence). Trimming removed 2 bases from V and 5 bases from J, with 13 bases in between. This CDR3 contains 15 residues. The CDR3: CASSYDRFSDNEQFF. The CDR3 nucleotides read TGTGCCAGCAGTTACGACAGGTTCTCTGACAATGAGCAGTTCTTC.

This clonotype was seen only a few times. The gene calls are TRBV28 and TRBJ2-3, with TRBD2 identical over 10 bases. Germline V gene sequence: CDR1 MDHEN, CDR2 SYDVKM. CDR3 size: 15 residues. V trimming: 5 bases; J trimming: 4 bases; junction bases outside the gene matches: 6. The CDR3 loop is CASSTSGDSSDTQYF. The CDR3 DNA reads as TGTGCCAGCAGTACTAGCGGGGATTCATCAGATACGCAGTATTTT.

V is TRBV3-1 and J is TRBJ2-5; TRBD1 matches at 9 bases. The V gene end was trimmed by 0 bases and the J gene end by 5 bases; junction bases not matched to a gene: 16. Germline-derived CDR1 and CDR2 are LGHDT and YNNKEL (reference sequence). CDR3 size: 19 residues. The CDR3 protein is CASSQDDRDRVLVQETQYF. CDR3 DNA sequence: TGTGCCAGCAGCCAAGATGACCGGGACAGGGTACTAGTCCAGGAGACCCAGTACTTC.

This clonotype was seen ten or more times. V is TRBV10-2 and J is TRBJ1-1, with a possible D match to TRBD1 (6 bases). The CDR3 is made up of 14 amino acids. CDR1 is WSHSY and CDR2 is SAAADI in the germline V gene. V lost 7 bases and J lost 0, with 12 bases in between. In DNA form, the CDR3 reads TGCGCCAGCACGACAGGAGCACTGAACACTGAAGCTTTCTTT. It translates to CASTTGALNTEAFF.

This clonotype was detected only a few times. The genes are TRBV20-1 and TRBJ1-6; D gene unclear. This CDR3 is built from 12 residues. Germline V gene data show CDR1 as DFQATT and CDR2 as SNEGSKA (reference sequence). Trimming removed 5 bases from V and 8 bases from J, with 10 bases in between. Here the CDR3 DNA reads TGCAGTGCTGGCCGACAAGATTCACCCCTCCACTTT. This gives the protein CSAGRQDSPLHF.

This clonotype was recorded once. This chain joins TRBV27 and TRBJ2-1; 7 nucleotides align to TRBD2. Germline V gives CDR1 MNHEY, CDR2 SMNVEV (reference sequence). The V and J ends lost 5 bases and 8 bases, in that order; junction bases with no gene match: 12. The CDR3 is made up of 15 amino acids. The DNA for the CDR3 is TGTGCCAGCAGTCCCGCGGGCGGGAGCCTCGATGAGCAGTTCTTC. Residues: CASSPAGGSLDEQFF.

V is TRBV30 and J is TRBJ1-5; D call uncertain. Germline V CDR1 and CDR2: GTSNPN, SVGIG (reference sequence). The CDR3 loop spans 13 amino acids. With 2 bases removed from V and 3 bases from J, the gap between germline ends came to 8 bases. The CDR3 spells CAWSSTFNQPQHF. The CDR3 nucleotides are TGTGCCTGGAGTTCGACCTTCAATCAGCCCCAGCATTTT.

This rearrangement joins TRBV9 to TRBJ2-7; maybe TRBD2 (5 bases). Looked up from germline, CDR1 is SGDLS and CDR2 is YYNGEE. V lost 4 bases, J lost 2 bases, and 19 bases lay in between. The CDR3 has 16 amino acids. This CDR3 reads CASSPRQAAGTYEQYF. CDR3 DNA: TGTGCCAGCAGCCCCCGACAAGCGGCCGGGACCTACGAGCAGTACTTC. Together with reference TRBV9 and TRBJ2-7, the CDR3 gives the full variable domain: DSGVTQTPKHLITATGQRVTLRCSPRSGDLSVYWYQQSLDQGLQFLIQYYNGEERAKGNILERFSAQQFPDLHSELNLSSLELGDSALYFCASSPRQAAGTYEQYFGPGTRLTVT.

The rearrangement links TRBV27 to TRBJ1-1; D is perhaps TRBD1 (6 bases). This CDR3 region has 15 residues. Germline lookup yields CDR1 MNHEY and CDR2 SMNVEV (reference sequence). The V end lost 6 bases, the J end lost 3 bases, and 17 bases lay between the germline ends. This CDR3 is CASSLGAQGHTEAFF. CDR3 bases: TGTGCCAGCAGCCTTGGGGCACAGGGCCACACTGAAGCTTTCTTT.

The chain uses TRBV12-3 or TRBV12-4 and TRBJ2-7, with 13 bases aligning to TRBD2. The CDR3 loop spans 15 amino acids. Trimming took 2 bases from V and 7 from J; bases not matched to a gene: 5. The CDR3 loop reads CASSLRLAGGAEQYF. The CDR3 DNA sequence: TGTGCCAGCAGTTTAAGACTAGCGGGAGGCGCGGAGCAGTACTTC.

The rearrangement joins TRBV28 to TRBJ2-5; tentative D call: TRBD2 (7 bases). The V and J ends lost 3 bases and 6 bases respectively, with 20 bases between them. This CDR3 contains 16 residues. Per the germline V gene, CDR1 is MDHEN and CDR2 is SYDVKM. CDR3 in amino acids: CASSLATGGGLKTQYF. CDR3 bases: TGTGCCAGCAGTTTGGCAACTGGCGGGGGCTTGAAGACCCAGTACTTC.

This chain joins TRBV4-1 and TRBJ2-4, with TRBD1 identical over 8 bases. CDR1 and CDR2 (germline): MGHRA, YSYEKL. The J segment lost 0 bases and the V segment lost 4 bases, leaving 8 bases of the junction unmatched. The CDR3 length is 17 residues. The CDR3 bases are TGCGCCAGCAGCCCCCCCAGGACAGGGCTAGCCAAAAACATTCAGTACTTC. Its translation: CASSPPRTGLAKNIQYF.

The chain uses TRBV4-3 and TRBJ2-1; D uncertain. The CDR3 is 15 residues long. Trimming removed 0 bases at V and 2 bases at J, with 8 bases between. Germline lookup yields CDR1 LGHNA and CDR2 YSLEER. CDR3 sequence reads: CASSQERFTYNEQFF. CDR3 coding DNA: TGCGCCAGCAGCCAAGAACGGTTCACCTACAATGAGCAGTTCTTC.

This clonotype was recorded a few times. The V and J genes are TRBV7-2 and TRBJ1-5; maybe TRBD1 (6 bases). The length of the CDR3 is 14 residues. CDR1 and CDR2 from the germline V gene are SGHTA and FQGNSA. V was clipped by 1 base and J by 9 bases, with 13 bases between them. The chain's CDR3 is CASSLVRGEWPQHF. The CDR3 DNA reads as TGTGCCAGCAGCTTAGTCAGGGGTGAGTGGCCCCAGCATTTT.

The V gene is TRBV5-1, the J gene TRBJ2-7; D gene uncertain. The V end was cut by 5 bases, the J end by 4 bases, with 10 bases between. CDR1 and CDR2 from the germline V gene are SGHRS and YFSETQ. There are 12 residues in the CDR3. The CDR3 DNA reads TGCGCCAGCAGGCAAGACTCGTACGAGCAGTACTTC. This codes for CASRQDSYEQYF.

V usage is TRBV27 and J usage is TRBJ2-3, with unresolved D. The CDR3 totals 12 residues. Looked up from germline, CDR1 is MNHEY and CDR2 is SMNVEV (reference sequence). Trimming removed 8 bases from V and 5 bases from J, with 11 bases in between. CDR3 DNA: TGTGCCAGCGGCTTTGGGGTAGATACGCAGTATTTT. Its protein is CASGFGVDTQYF.

The genes are TRBV9 and TRBJ2-1; no clear D gene. The CDR3 is 15 residues long. The germline V and J ends were trimmed by 3 bases and 0 bases, with 10 bases remaining between them. Germline values: CDR1 SGDLS, CDR2 YYNGEE. The CDR3 is CASSAPPGSYNEQFF. CDR3 bases: TGTGCCAGCAGCGCTCCCCCTGGCTCCTACAATGAGCAGTTCTTC.

J is TRBJ2-6 and V is TRBV28; D not resolved. CDR1 is MDHEN and CDR2 is SYDVKM in the germline V gene. This CDR3 is built from 13 residues. V gave up 10 bases and J gave up 2 bases, with 9 bases separating them. CDR3 region: CATISPGANVLTF. CDR3 nucleotides: TGTGCCACGATCAGTCCTGGGGCCAACGTCCTGACTTTC.

V usage is TRBV20-1 and J usage is TRBJ2-7, with 8 bases matching TRBD1. Germline V gene sequence: CDR1 DFQATT, CDR2 SNEGSKA (reference sequence). This CDR3 comprises 15 residues. With V trimmed by 0 bases and J by 1 base, 5 bases remained unmatched. In DNA form, the CDR3 reads TGCAGTGCTAGAGATTCCCAGGGGGCGTCCTACGAGCAGTACTTC. It codes for CSARDSQGASYEQYF.

The chain employs TRBV6-1 and TRBJ2-1; 7 bases match TRBD2. This CDR3 has 16 residues. The germline CDR1 and CDR2 sequences are MNHNS and SASEGT. J was trimmed by 0 bases and V by 6 bases; bases with no gene match: 8. CDR3 sequence reads: CASSESGACSYNEQFF. The CDR3 region has the DNA TGTGCCAGCAGCGAAAGCGGGGCCTGCTCCTACAATGAGCAGTTCTTC.

This clonotype was counted a few times. This chain links TRBV11-1 with TRBJ2-1; D unclear. The CDR3 consists of 15 residues. V was trimmed by 5 bases and J by 2 bases, leaving 13 bases between them. Germline V CDR1 and CDR2: SGHAT, FQDESV (reference sequence). CDR3: CASSNPPRAYNEQFF. CDR3 sequence (DNA): TGTGCCAGCAGCAATCCCCCTAGGGCCTACAATGAGCAGTTCTTC.

The chain has TRBV5-1 and TRBJ2-3; 10 positions match TRBD1. The CDR3 length is 16 residues. Germline lookup yields CDR1 SGHRS and CDR2 YFSETQ. Trimming removed 4 bases from V and 0 bases from J; junction bases left unmatched: 5. In DNA, the CDR3 is TGCGCCAGCAGCCCGGGACAGGGGCCTAGCACAGATACGCAGTATTTT. It codes for CASSPGQGPSTDTQYF.